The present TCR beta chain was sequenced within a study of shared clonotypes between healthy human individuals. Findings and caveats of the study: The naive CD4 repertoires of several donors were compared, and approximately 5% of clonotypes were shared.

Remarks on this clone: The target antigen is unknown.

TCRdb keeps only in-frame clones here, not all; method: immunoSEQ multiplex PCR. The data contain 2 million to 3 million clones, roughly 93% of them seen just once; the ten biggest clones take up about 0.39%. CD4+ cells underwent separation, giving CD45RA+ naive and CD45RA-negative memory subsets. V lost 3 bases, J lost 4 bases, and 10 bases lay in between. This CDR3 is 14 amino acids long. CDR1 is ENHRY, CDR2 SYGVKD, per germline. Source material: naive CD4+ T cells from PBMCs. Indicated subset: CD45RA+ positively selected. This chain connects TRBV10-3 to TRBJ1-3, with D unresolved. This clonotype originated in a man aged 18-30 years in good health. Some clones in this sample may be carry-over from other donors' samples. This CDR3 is CAISDGGIGNTIYF. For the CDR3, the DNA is TGTGCCATCAGTGATGGAGGGATAGGAAACACCATATATTTT.